Detailed here is one T cell receptor beta chain. Its antigen is not known. The germline V gene encodes CDR1 MNHNS and CDR2 SASEGT. This CDR3 has 15 amino acids. The ends were cut back, 0 bases at V and 4 bases at J, with 12 bases in the middle. Assay: immunoSEQ multiplex PCR; the TCRdb copy retains only in-frame clones and omits some. The sample consists of just over 1,500 clones, approximately 82% of them appearing once. This sample stems from a study of T cell clonotyping in hematopoietic cell transplantation. Study-wide points: After transplant, recipient diversity fell while pathologically expanded clonotypes grew through day 180. At the given depth, recipient repertoires were over 95% de novo clonotypes.

The TCR comes from a male patient between 25 and 39 years old who had an allogeneic stem cell transplant, so T cells may come from the graft donor. Some clones in this sample may be carry-over from other donors' samples. The rearrangement joins TRBV6-1 to TRBJ1-2; no clear D gene. The sample consisted of PBMCs, taken 30 days after allogeneic stem cell transplant. The CDR3 region has the DNA TGTGCCAGCAGTGAAGCATCGAGGGCGGGCTATGGCTACACCTTC. This sequence encodes CASSEASRAGYGYTF.